This T cell receptor beta chain comes out of a study of cytomegalovirus exposure and HLA in healthy donors. PCR employed 60 Vbeta and 13 Jbeta primers. The table came from immunoSEQ multiplex PCR; TCRdb's copy has only in-frame clones and leaves some out. Here the sample spans roughly 170,000 clones, 77% being singletons. To note about this clone: What it recognizes is unknown.

V dropped 1 base and J dropped 8 bases, with 17 bases sitting between them. Per germline, CDR1 SGHTA and CDR2 FQGNSA. The CDR3 extends over 15 amino acids. Study-wide findings and caveats: In a later analysis, compared with equally common non-associated chains, HLA-associated beta chains were more expanded.

Specimen: PBMCs. The rearrangement joins TRBV7-2 to TRBJ1-2; D ambiguous. The receptor comes from a woman in her twenties or thirties in good health and CMV-seropositive. The CDR3 bases are TGTGCCAGCAGCTTAGAGTTTTGGGAAAGCGGGGGCTACACCTTC. Translating it yields CASSLEFWESGGYTF.